This T cell receptor (beta chain) stems from a study of blood T cell repertoires in COVID-19 (dated by TCRdb to the early 2020s). For context, the study as a whole: Samples from collaborators originated in the United States, Italy and Spain and spanned both the acute and convalescent phases of COVID-19. The repertoires were released in a freely available public database meant as a resource for research on the immune response to SARS-CoV-2. Deeply sampled blood TCRbeta repertoires from subjects exposed to, actively infected with, or recovered from COVID-19 were included in the dataset. The material from the prospective study consisted of cDNA or gDNA derived from T cells, B-cell-depleted T cells, or PBMCs. The samples were drawn from the first 160 participants of the ongoing ImmuneRACE study and from 950 to 1,500 subjects provided by 6 global collaborators. A de-identified subject ID, COVID-19 status, age in years and sex were almost always included in the sample metadata. Where available, HLA class I and class II types were obtained from metadata supplied by the sample provider rather than from assay-based typing. Broad study findings and their caveats: Clinical and demographic metadata were provided uncurated, with the amount varying by source and participant.

The immunoSEQ Assay, a bias-controlled multiplex PCR, was used to amplify TCRbeta CDR3 regions from genomic DNA. On the authors' methods: The number of nucleated cells in each sample was estimated from the amplification of reference gene primers within the assay. To quantify the absolute abundance of each unique TCRbeta CDR3 rearrangement, sequence reads were collapsed and filtered. For each sample, productive Simpson clonality was calculated as the square root of Simpson's diversity index over productive rearrangements. TCRdb's version of the immuneACCESS table is confined to in-frame rearrangements and falls short of the full clone set. An unresolved V gene accounts for under half of the shortfall where checked; the remainder is of unknown origin. That table supplies the V and J calls and clone size; D and trimming were determined from the DNA. Here the sample has 110,000 to 150,000 clones; over 75% occur a single time. The top ten clonotypes cover roughly 1.5% of the sample.

Remarks on this clone: What this receptor recognizes is not known. No base qualities exist here, and no much larger clone lies one base off it.

Each collaborating institution followed its own protocols to collect whole blood in K2EDTA tubes. For TCRbeta analysis, collaborators shipped samples as frozen whole blood, isolated PBMCs, or DNA extracted from either of those sample types. This sequence originates from a woman aged 50 to 65 with acute or convalescent COVID-19. Source material: peripheral blood.

CDR3 protein: CASSLNSGAQDTQYF. The DNA reads TGTGCCAGCAGCTTAAACAGCGGGGCTCAAGATACGCAGTATTTT. The chain couples TRBV7-3 to TRBJ2-3; 7 central bases correspond to TRBD2. Including the terminal cysteine and phenylalanine, the CDR3 comprises 15 residues. Left in the record is the CDR3 DNA by itself, 45 bases read in frame from the first base. Ends trimmed: V by 1 base, J by 5 bases; bases unmatched to a gene: 6. CDR1 SGHTA and CDR2 FQGTGA are derived from the germline V gene.